Each of the 24 T cell receptor beta chains below was sequenced from the same sample in a study of T cells in Graves' hyperthyroidism and ophthalmopathy. It was RNA transcripts that yielded the amplified TCR beta CDR3 regions. A set of HTBI primers served as the primers for a first-round RT-PCR of the TCR CDR3. TCRdb fed the multiplex PCR reads into MiXCR, producing one record per CDR3 protein. The sample lists a few hundred thousand distinct CDR3 sequences, 14% to 15% occurring once. What was sequenced was blood. The receptors stem from a woman aged 25 to 45 with Graves' hyperthyroidism.

This clonotype was seen at least ten times. The CDR3 reads CASSLDRGRGTPYNEQFF. CDR3 DNA: TGTGCCAGCAGCTTAGATCGTGGGAGGGGGACACCGTACAATGAGCAGTTCTTC. The genes are TRBV11-2 and TRBJ2-1; maybe TRBD2 (7 bases). Trimming cost V 0 bases and J 4 bases, with 19 bases left between them. Germline assignment: CDR1 SGHAT and CDR2 FQNNGV. The length of the CDR3 is 18 residues.

The chain joins TRBV6-1 to TRBJ2-7; 13 nucleotides agree with TRBD2. After removal of 4 bases from V and 4 bases from J, the junction contained 4 bases not matched to a gene. The CDR3 extends over 15 amino acids. Germline V gives CDR1 MNHNS, CDR2 SASEGT. The CDR3 nucleotides read TGTGCCAGCAGTGGGACTAGCGGGAGTAGATACGAGCAGTACTTC. Translation: CASSGTSGSRYEQYF.

In its sample, this clonotype was seen a few times. At one end the junction does not follow the germline gene, possibly because of a read error. The gene calls are TRBV12-3 or TRBV12-4 and TRBJ2-7, with TRBD2 identical over 7 bases. CDR3 length: 14 residues. The CDR3 sequence is CASGRGGSLYELYF. DNA of the CDR3: TGTGCCAGCGGGAGGGGCGGGAGTCTCTACGAGCTGTACTTC.

The chain employs TRBV30 and TRBJ1-2; possible D gene TRBD1, 5 bases. Looked up from germline, CDR1 is GTSNPN and CDR2 is SVGIG (reference sequence). The CDR3 is made up of 12 amino acids. V lost 2 bases, J lost 1 base, and 5 bases lay in between. The CDR3 nucleotides read TGTGCCTGGAGTCAGGGTAACTATGGCTACACCTTC. This gives the protein CAWSQGNYGYTF.

The V and J genes are TRBV11-3 and TRBJ2-1, with 7 bases matching TRBD1. The CDR3 length is 16 residues. Germline V CDR1 and CDR2: SGHNT, YENEEA. The V gene end was trimmed by 5 bases and the J gene end by 3 bases; junction bases not matched to a gene: 10. Here the CDR3 DNA reads TGTGCCAGCAGCCCGTCCTCGACAGGGTTCTACAATGAGCAGTTCTTC. It yields the protein CASSPSSTGFYNEQFF.

This sequence joins TRBV5-1 and TRBJ2-5; the D gene is possibly TRBD1 (5 bases). V was shortened by 1 base and J by 1 base, with 8 bases between the two germline ends. The CDR3 loop spans 14 amino acids. CDR1 is SGHRS and CDR2 is YFSETQ in the germline V gene. CDR3 sequence: CASSLQTAQETQYF. The CDR3 DNA reads as TGCGCCAGCAGCTTGCAGACAGCCCAAGAGACCCAGTACTTC.

This clonotype was picked up a small number of times. The chain links TRBV12-3 or TRBV12-4 to TRBJ2-7, with D unclear. V lost 3 bases to trimming and J lost 2 bases, with 11 bases between them. CDR3 length: 14 amino acids. The CDR3, as DNA: TGTGCCAGCAGTTTTAACCCCCCCCCCTACGAGCAGTACTTC. Amino acid sequence: CASSFNPPPYEQYF.

This clonotype was seen a handful of times. The chain recombines TRBV3-1 with TRBJ2-3; D gene unclear. Germline assignment: CDR1 LGHDT and CDR2 YNNKEL (reference sequence). The CDR3 length is 13 residues. V lost 8 bases and J lost 3, with 12 bases in between. The CDR3 reads CASRDQLTDTQYF. CDR3 coding DNA: TGTGCCAGCCGTGACCAGCTGACAGATACGCAGTATTTT.

This clonotype has a count of ten or more. The CDR3, as DNA: TGTGCCAGCAGTTACTCGAAGGGGGGGCTAGCGGGGATCTACGAGCAGTACTTC. It translates to CASSYSKGGLAGIYEQYF. This chain uses TRBV6-6 with TRBJ2-7; 9 nucleotides match TRBD2. The CDR3 sequence is 18 residues long. After removal of 0 bases from V and 3 bases from J, the junction contained 12 bases not matched to a gene. CDR1 and CDR2 from the germline V gene are MNHNY and SVGAGI (reference sequence).

This clonotype has at least ten counts. The rearrangement links TRBV4-1 to TRBJ2-1; tentative D call: TRBD2 (6 bases). CDR3 length: 15 amino acids. V was pared by 5 bases and J by 0 bases, with 11 bases between. CDR1 MGHRA and CDR2 YSYEKL come from the germline V gene. The DNA of the CDR3 is TGCGCCAGCAGCAGGGACTTATACTCCTACAATGAGCAGTTCTTC. This encodes CASSRDLYSYNEQFF.

Note on this clonotype: This may be a read error, as it is one base from a much larger clone. The chain combines TRBV6-5 with TRBJ1-2, with D maybe TRBD1 (5 bases). Trimming took 0 bases from V and 4 from J, leaving 12 bases between them. Germline assignment: CDR1 MNHEY and CDR2 SVGAGI. The CDR3 consists of 15 residues. This CDR3 reads CASSYSIRQTYGYTF. CDR3 bases: TGTGCCAGCAGTTACTCGATACGACAGACCTATGGCTACACCTTC.

The V gene is TRBV27, the J gene TRBJ1-5, with D perhaps TRBD1 (5 bases). V lost 6 bases and J lost 9, with 15 bases in between. The germline CDR1 and CDR2 sequences are MNHEY and SMNVEV (reference sequence). This CDR3 region has 13 residues. The CDR3 DNA reads TGTGCCAGCAGCCAGGGCAGGGAAAGGCCCCAGCATTTT. This sequence encodes CASSQGRERPQHF.

A word on this clonotype: This CDR3 fails to terminate in the conserved phenylalanine or tryptophan, so it likely reflects a read error. The CDR3 nucleotides read TGCAGTGGCCTGACTAGCGGAGGTTCCTACGAGCAGTACTTA. Protein product: CSGLTSGGSYEQYL. The rearrangement joins TRBV20-1 to TRBJ2-7; 9 nucleotides align to TRBD2. Unmatched junction bases numbered 8, after V lost 7 bases and J lost 1 base. The length of the CDR3 is 14 residues. Germline values: CDR1 DFQATT, CDR2 SNEGSKA (reference sequence).

Ten or more counts support this clonotype. The rearrangement joins TRBV9 to TRBJ2-7; D unclear. The CDR3 spans 15 residues. CDR1 and CDR2 from the germline V gene are SGDLS and YYNGEE. V was pared by 0 bases and J by 0 bases, with 10 bases between. The CDR3 coding sequence is TGTGCCAGCAGCGTAGACAGTAACCCCTCCTACGAGCAGTACTTC. This gives the protein CASSVDSNPSYEQYF. The full variable domain, in which reference TRBV9 and TRBJ2-7 provide the parts outside the CDR3, is DSGVTQTPKHLITATGQRVTLRCSPRSGDLSVYWYQQSLDQGLQFLIQYYNGEERAKGNILERFSAQQFPDLHSELNLSSLELGDSALYFCASSVDSNPSYEQYFGPGTRLTVT.

The sample holds many counts of this clonotype. The chain uses TRBV7-9 and TRBJ2-1; D might be TRBD2 (6 bases). The CDR3 has 15 amino acids. Germline V gene sequence: CDR1 SEHNR, CDR2 FQNEAQ (reference sequence). V was clipped by 3 bases and J by 7 bases, with 16 bases between them. CDR3 sequence: CASSFSDWGGNEQFF. Written as DNA, the CDR3 is TGTGCCAGCAGCTTCTCCGACTGGGGAGGTAATGAGCAGTTCTTC.

This clonotype showed up many times. The chain couples TRBV12-3 or TRBV12-4 to TRBJ1-6; TRBD1 agrees at 8 bases. This CDR3 is built from 14 residues. V was clipped by 6 bases and J by 8 bases; unmatched bases: 6. CDR3 sequence: CASRYRDRYSPLHF. DNA of the CDR3: TGTGCCAGCAGGTACCGGGACAGGTATTCACCCCTCCACTTT.

The rearrangement uses TRBV28 and TRBJ2-3, with D unclear. Trimming shortened V by 2 bases and J by 0 bases, and 12 bases separated the two germline ends. The CDR3 covers 16 residues. The germline CDR1 and CDR2 sequences are MDHEN and SYDVKM. CDR3 coding DNA: TGTGCCAGCAGTTTACGGTCCAGCCGTAGCACAGATACGCAGTATTTT. This sequence encodes CASSLRSSRSTDTQYF.

In its sample, this clonotype was seen many times. The CDR3 loop is CSALSRGSTHEQYF. CDR3 nucleotides: TGCAGTGCTCTTTCCCGAGGGAGTACTCACGAGCAGTACTTC. The chain links TRBV20-1 to TRBJ2-7; the D gene is possibly TRBD2 (5 bases). Trimming took off 5 bases at V and 5 bases at J, with 19 bases between the two ends. CDR1 DFQATT and CDR2 SNEGSKA come from the germline V gene (reference sequence). CDR3 length: 14 amino acids.

V is TRBV19 and J is TRBJ2-1; D call uncertain. V was clipped by 0 bases and J by 12 bases, with 18 bases between them. The CDR3 is made up of 15 amino acids. The V gene's germline CDR1 is LNHDA and CDR2 SQIVND (reference sequence). The DNA of the CDR3 is TGTGCCAGTAGTATAGACCCAGGAATGTTCTCCGGGCAGTTCTTC. Translating gives CASSIDPGMFSGQFF.

This clonotype was seen at least ten times. The J gene is TRBJ1-1, the V gene TRBV30; D is undetermined. Germline CDR1 and CDR2: GTSNPN and SVGIG (reference sequence). V was clipped by 4 bases and J by 0 bases, with 9 bases between them. The CDR3 consists of 13 residues. The CDR3 here is CAWTIGLNTEAFF. DNA of the CDR3: TGTGCCTGGACAATCGGGCTGAACACTGAAGCTTTCTTT.

This clonotype was found many times. This sequence joins TRBV7-9 and TRBJ1-2; TRBD1 might be the D (5 bases). From germline, CDR1 is SEHNR and CDR2 FQNEAQ (reference sequence). This CDR3 comprises 14 residues. Trimming shortened V by 5 bases and J by 9 bases, and 19 bases separated the two germline ends. In nucleotides, the CDR3 is TGTGCCAGCAGCCCTGGACACCAACTATGGAGCTACACCTTC. Translated: CASSPGHQLWSYTF.

At least ten counts were recorded for this clonotype. The J gene is TRBJ2-2, the V gene TRBV7-8; weak D call: TRBD1 (5 bases). The CDR3 runs 14 residues. V was shortened by 1 base and J by 3 bases, with 6 bases between the two germline ends. Germline V CDR1 and CDR2: SGHVS, FQNEAQ. The CDR3 nucleotides are TGTGCCAGCAGCTTAGAACAGGACACCGGGGAGCTGTTTTTT. It is translated as CASSLEQDTGELFF.

The table lists this clonotype with many counts. The V gene is TRBV29-1, the J gene TRBJ2-1; D gene unclear. The ends were cut back, 7 bases at V and 6 bases at J, with 7 bases in the middle. Germline V lookup: CDR1 SQVTM, CDR2 ANQGSEA. The length of the CDR3 is 10 residues. The CDR3 protein is CSAGFNEQFF. The DNA of the CDR3 is TGCAGCGCAGGCTTCAATGAGCAGTTCTTC.

This clonotype has a count of ten or more. The J gene is TRBJ2-1, the V gene TRBV20-1; 8 bases line up with TRBD2. The V segment lost 5 bases and the J segment 5 bases; nucleotides outside the gene matches: 11. This CDR3 has 15 residues. The germline V gene encodes CDR1 DFQATT and CDR2 SNEGSKA (reference sequence). The CDR3 region is CSAPPGTRTNNEQFF. The DNA of the CDR3 is TGCAGTGCTCCCCCCGGGACTAGGACAAACAATGAGCAGTTCTTC.